This TCR beta chain was obtained from a study of beta chain features in type 1 diabetes. Notes on the study in general: Sampled from patients, naive, central memory and Treg TCRB repertoires appeared more similar than those sampled from healthy donors. For Type 1 diabetes patients, all four CD4+ subsets carried TCRB CDR3s that were moderately but significantly shorter.

Sorting based on CD45RO/CCR7/CD25/CD127/CD95/CD27 separated CD4+ naive, central memory, regulatory and stem cell-like memory cells. This clone has only a few counts. As yet, its antigen is unknown. The investigators reverse transcribed all of the isolated RNA, so they sequenced expressed TCRB transcripts. Produced via immunoSEQ multiplex PCR; TCRdb's table is partial and in-frame only. The sample shows nearly 250,000 clones, 13% to 15% of them seen only once. This TCR was recovered from a woman aged 40 to 55 in good health. The sequenced sample consisted of naive CD4+ T cells from blood.

The DNA of the CDR3 is TGTGCCAGCTCACCAGCCGGGATTGGAGGCGGTGAGCAGTTCTTC. Translation: CASSPAGIGGGEQFF. V usage is TRBV18 and J usage is TRBJ2-1, with a tentative D call TRBD2 (5 bases). Germline CDR1 is KGHSH and CDR2 is LQKENI. V dropped 2 bases and J dropped 9 bases, with 17 bases sitting between them. This CDR3 is 15 amino acids long.